This T cell receptor beta chain was obtained from a study of cytomegalovirus exposure and HLA in healthy donors. The CDR3 has 16 amino acids. Germline assignment: CDR1 LGHNA and CDR2 YNFKEQ. Trimming took off 0 bases at V and 0 bases at J, with 6 bases between the two ends. This clone has only a few counts. The study ran its PCR with 60 Vbeta and 13 Jbeta primers. Profiled with immunoSEQ multiplex PCR; TCRdb holds only in-frame clones, not every one. The sample shows 200,000 to 250,000 clones, just over 75% of them seen only once. This chain joins TRBV4-2 and TRBJ2-6; the D gene is possibly TRBD1 (5 bases). This sequence originates from a man between 18 and 29 years old in good health and CMV-seronegative. Material: PBMCs. Here the CDR3 reads CASSQDGHSGANVLTF. CDR3 nucleotide sequence: TGTGCCAGCAGCCAAGATGGACACTCTGGGGCCAACGTCCTGACTTTC.